A single sample is the source of the 29 T cell receptor beta chains below, sequenced in a study of blood T cell repertoires in COVID-19. This table comes from immunoSEQ multiplex PCR, and its TCRdb copy is limited to in-frame clones, with some not included. The table has approximately 80,000 clones, approximately 79% seen once. Sequenced: peripheral blood. The receptor source for this set is a man aged 70 or older with active or convalescent COVID-19.

This sequence joins TRBV5-8 and TRBJ1-2, with 9 bases identical to TRBD1. The CDR3 runs 15 residues. Looked up from germline, CDR1 is SGHTS and CDR2 is YDEGEE. After removal of 0 bases from V and 7 bases from J, the junction contained 7 bases not matched to a gene. The CDR3 loop reads CASSLDGTGKIGYTF. In DNA form, the CDR3 reads TGTGCCAGCAGCTTGGATGGGACAGGGAAGATTGGCTACACCTTC. Full variable domain (missing parts from reference TRBV5-8 and TRBJ1-2): EAGVTQSPTHLIKTRGQQATLRCSPISGHTSVYWYQQALGLGLQFLLWYDEGEERNRGNFPPRFSGRQFPNYSSELNVNALELEDSALYLCASSLDGTGKIGYTFGSGTRLTVV.

This chain links TRBV9 with TRBJ2-7; TRBD1 aligns across 11 bases. Germline CDR1 reads SGDLS; CDR2 reads YYNGEE. The CDR3 is made up of 14 amino acids. V shed 7 bases and J 6 bases; nucleotides not matched to a gene: 9. The CDR3 protein is CASGTGGDIGEQYF. Here the CDR3 DNA reads TGTGCCAGCGGGACAGGGGGAGACATCGGCGAGCAGTACTTC.

The chain links TRBV6-1 to TRBJ1-4, with D maybe TRBD1 (5 bases). The V end was cut by 2 bases, the J end by 3 bases, with 10 bases between. Looked up from germline, CDR1 is MNHNS and CDR2 is SASEGT. This CDR3 is built from 15 residues. CDR3 coding DNA: TGTGCCAGCAGTGAATCGGCGGGGGCTAATGAAAAACTGTTTTTT. Translated: CASSESAGANEKLFF.

This rearrangement joins TRBV19 to TRBJ2-5; 13 bases line up with TRBD2. V was pared by 9 bases and J by 4 bases, with 5 bases of the junction left unmatched. This CDR3 comprises 14 residues. The germline V gene encodes CDR1 LNHDA and CDR2 SQIVND (reference sequence). The CDR3 region has the DNA TGTGCCAGCCAACTAGCGGGGGGGATAGAGACCCAGTACTTC. This encodes CASQLAGGIETQYF.

This clone has more than one count but fewer than ten. The same CDR3 also results from other DNA sequences found in this sample. The rearrangement joins TRBV10-3 to TRBJ2-6, with TRBD2 matching 10 bases. Losses at the gene ends were 2 bases for V and 3 bases for J; bases not matched to a gene: 4. From germline, CDR1 is ENHRY and CDR2 SYGVKD. The CDR3 loop spans 17 amino acids. The CDR3 region has the DNA TGTGCCATCAGTGAGGAGCGGGGGGGAGGTGGGGCCAACGTCCTGACTTTC. Amino acids: CAISEERGGGGANVLTF.

The chain employs TRBV28 and TRBJ1-2; unclear D gene. The V end lost 5 bases, the J end lost 4 bases, and 17 bases lay between the germline ends. Germline CDR1 MDHEN, CDR2 SYDVKM. The CDR3 sequence is 15 residues long. This CDR3 is CASSPPHSLSYGYTF. The CDR3 DNA sequence: TGTGCCAGCAGTCCCCCCCACAGTCTTAGCTATGGCTACACCTTC.

The chain joins TRBV29-1 to TRBJ1-2, with 10 bases lining up with TRBD1. The CDR3 has 14 residues. With V trimmed by 6 bases and J by 6 bases, 10 bases remained unmatched. Germline V CDR1 and CDR2: SQVTM, ANQGSEA. The CDR3 spells CSVPDRGPENGYTF. The DNA of the CDR3 is TGCAGCGTGCCCGACAGGGGGCCCGAGAATGGCTACACCTTC. Full variable domain (rest looked up from reference TRBV29-1 and TRBJ1-2): SAVISQKPSRDICQRGTSLTIQCQVDSQVTMMFWYRQQPGQSLTLIATANQGSEATYESGFVIDKFPISRPNLTFSTLTVSNMSPEDSSIYLCSVPDRGPENGYTFGSGTRLTVV.

This clone was seen just once. The chain is built from TRBV7-6 and TRBJ2-5; D call uncertain. The CDR3 length is 16 residues. V was shortened by 5 bases and J by 1 base, with 17 bases between the two germline ends. Germline-derived CDR1 and CDR2 are SGHVS and FNYEAQ. CDR3 bases: TGTGCCAGCAGCCTCAGCCCGGCAGGTACCCAAGAGACCCAGTACTTC. Translating gives CASSLSPAGTQETQYF.

The rearrangement links TRBV6-5 to TRBJ2-7, with D maybe TRBD1 (8 bases). The CDR3 length is 14 residues. Germline CDR1 and CDR2: MNHEY and SVGAGI. Trimming took off 6 bases at V and 5 bases at J, with 17 bases between the two ends. The CDR3 here is CASRGGAGGNEQYF. DNA of the CDR3: TGTGCCAGCAGGGGAGGGGCAGGGGGCAACGAGCAGTACTTC.

This clone was counted between two and nine times. The CDR3 DNA sequence: TGTGCCAGCAGCACACAGGGTCGGGACTATGGCTACACCTTC. The encoded protein is CASSTQGRDYGYTF. The chain joins TRBV5-4 to TRBJ1-2; D perhaps matches TRBD1 (6 bases). The V and J ends lost 4 bases and 3 bases respectively, with 13 bases between them. The CDR3 runs 14 residues. Germline values: CDR1 SGHNT, CDR2 YYREEE (reference sequence).

This sequence joins TRBV6-6 and TRBJ2-7; TRBD2 matches at 7 bases. V gave up 8 bases and J gave up 6 bases; unmatched junction bases: 1. Germline lookup yields CDR1 MNHNY and CDR2 SVGAGI (reference sequence). There are 10 residues in the CDR3. This chain's CDR3 is CASGRVEQYF. The CDR3 bases are TGTGCCAGCGGGAGGGTCGAGCAGTACTTC.

This rearrangement joins TRBV28 to TRBJ1-1; possibly TRBD1 for D (5 bases). CDR1 is MDHEN, CDR2 SYDVKM, per germline. This CDR3 is built from 14 residues. V dropped 2 bases and J dropped 0 bases, with 7 bases sitting between them. The CDR3: CASSLDRLNTEAFF. In DNA form, the CDR3 reads TGTGCCAGCAGTTTAGACAGATTGAACACTGAAGCTTTCTTT.

The J gene is TRBJ2-7, the V gene TRBV19; TRBD2 might be the D (5 bases). The germline V gene encodes CDR1 LNHDA and CDR2 SQIVND (reference sequence). The CDR3 length is 16 residues. Between the trimmed V and J ends, which lost 4 bases and 6 bases, there was a span of 22 bases. The CDR3 region is CASSTAGGLMGSEQYF. The CDR3 nucleotides are TGTGCCAGTAGTACGGCGGGTGGACTCATGGGGTCCGAGCAGTACTTC.

The CDR3 DNA follows: TGTGCCAGCAGCTTAGGGCGGTTCTCTGGAAACACCATATATTTT. It yields the protein CASSLGRFSGNTIYF. The chain couples TRBV11-3 to TRBJ1-3; D ambiguous. Looked up from germline, CDR1 is SGHNT and CDR2 is YENEEA. CDR3 length equals 15 residues. Trimming left V 1 base short and J 0 bases short, with 7 bases between. Combining the CDR3 with reference TRBV11-3 and TRBJ1-3 gives the whole variable domain EAGVVQSPRYKIIEKKQPVAFWCNPISGHNTLYWYLQNLGQGPELLIRYENEEAVDDSQLPKDRFSAERLKGVDSTLKIQPAELGDSAVYLCASSLGRFSGNTIYFGEGSWLTVV.

This clone was detected once. The chain combines TRBV6-5 with TRBJ1-3; no firm D call. This CDR3 has 13 residues. V lost 8 bases and J lost 1, with 9 bases in between. Germline values: CDR1 MNHEY, CDR2 SVGAGI. CDR3: CASREFSGNTIYF. The CDR3 DNA reads TGTGCCAGCCGAGAGTTTTCTGGAAACACCATATATTTT.

The rearrangement uses TRBV12-3 or TRBV12-4 and TRBJ1-4; weak D call: TRBD1 (6 bases). The CDR3 extends over 13 amino acids. V was trimmed by 3 bases and J by 8 bases, leaving 10 bases between them. The CDR3 DNA reads TGTGCCAGCAGTTTGGGACACCGAGAAAAACTGTTTTTT. As protein: CASSLGHREKLFF.

The chain recombines TRBV28 with TRBJ2-7, with TRBD1 as a possible D gene (5 bases). The V and J ends lost 4 bases and 1 base respectively, with 11 bases between them. The CDR3 sequence is 14 residues long. Germline values: CDR1 MDHEN, CDR2 SYDVKM. As DNA, the CDR3 is TGTGCCAGCAGTTCTCCCCACAGGTCCTACGAGCAGTACTTC. It translates to CASSSPHRSYEQYF.

This clone was detected a few times. The chain recombines TRBV30 with TRBJ2-6, with 8 bases lining up with TRBD1. The CDR3 is made up of 17 amino acids. V shed 5 bases, J shed 4 bases, and the junction held 13 bases outside the gene matches. The germline CDR1 and CDR2 sequences are GTSNPN and SVGIG (reference sequence). The CDR3 nucleotides are TGTGCCTGGGATTTCGGGCAGGGGGCCAAAGGGGCCAACGTCCTGACTTTC. This gives the protein CAWDFGQGAKGANVLTF.

This clone was seen just once. CDR3 protein: CASRIQDRGGPQHF. The CDR3 DNA reads TGTGCCAGCAGGATACAAGACAGGGGAGGGCCCCAGCATTTT. The genes are TRBV2 and TRBJ1-5; 8 nucleotides line up with TRBD1. This CDR3 has 14 amino acids. V shed 6 bases and J 9 bases; nucleotides not matched to a gene: 10. Germline CDR1 is SNHLY and CDR2 is FYNNEI.

This clone came up a few times. The gene calls are TRBV3-1 (or the pseudogene TRBV3-2) and TRBJ2-1, with 7 bases identical to TRBD2. With 3 bases clipped from V and 9 bases from J, the junction kept 8 bases outside the gene matches. CDR3 length equals 14 residues. Per germline, CDR1 LGHDT and CDR2 YNNKEL (reference sequence). DNA of the CDR3: TGTGCCAGCAGCCATCACGGCGGGGGTGGTGAGCAGTTCTTC. This codes for CASSHHGGGGEQFF.

V and J are TRBV30 and TRBJ2-1; 9 nucleotides line up with TRBD1. Germline CDR1 and CDR2: GTSNPN and SVGIG (reference sequence). The CDR3 spans 14 residues. J lost 9 bases, V lost 2 bases, and 8 bases had no gene match. CDR3 loop: CAWSRRQGEIEQFF. The CDR3 DNA is TGTGCCTGGAGTAGAAGACAGGGGGAAATTGAGCAGTTCTTC.

The chain combines TRBV18 with TRBJ2-1; 7 nucleotides line up with TRBD2. V gave up 0 bases and J gave up 4 bases; unmatched junction bases: 3. Germline V gives CDR1 KGHSH, CDR2 LQKENI. CDR3 length: 15 amino acids. CDR3 in amino acids: CASSPPLAEYNEQFF. Here the CDR3 DNA reads TGTGCCAGCTCACCACCCCTAGCGGAGTACAATGAGCAGTTCTTC.

The chain links TRBV19 to TRBJ1-4; weak D call: TRBD1 (6 bases). The CDR3 has 16 residues. From germline, CDR1 is LNHDA and CDR2 SQIVND (reference sequence). V lost 3 bases, J lost 4 bases, and 15 bases lay in between. CDR3 loop: CASSILPGQVNEKLFF. The CDR3 coding sequence is TGTGCCAGTAGTATCCTCCCGGGACAAGTTAATGAAAAACTGTTTTTT.

This clone was detected a few times. The gene calls are TRBV4-1 and TRBJ1-5, with 8 bases identical to TRBD1. This CDR3 is built from 16 residues. V lost 0 bases and J lost 7; bases outside the gene matches: 8. Germline lookup yields CDR1 MGHRA and CDR2 YSYEKL. CDR3 protein: CASSQDPGQVRQPQHF. The CDR3 nucleotides read TGCGCCAGCAGCCAAGATCCGGGACAGGTGAGACAGCCCCAGCATTTT.

The chain uses TRBV4-1 and TRBJ2-7, with D possibly matching TRBD2 (6 bases). Germline V lookup: CDR1 MGHRA, CDR2 YSYEKL. The CDR3 runs 16 residues. Trimming removed 0 bases from V and 0 bases from J, with 12 bases in between. CDR3 loop: CASSQDSDGSSYEQYF. The CDR3 region has the DNA TGCGCCAGCAGCCAAGATTCCGACGGGAGCTCCTACGAGCAGTACTTC.

J is TRBJ1-2 and V is TRBV5-1; D is uncertain. This CDR3 comprises 16 residues. The V and J ends lost 5 bases and 2 bases respectively, with 19 bases between them. Per germline, CDR1 SGHRS and CDR2 YFSETQ. The DNA of the CDR3 is TGCGCCAGCAGAGAGGGAGGGTCCTTCCAAAACTATGGCTACACCTTC. Amino acids: CASREGGSFQNYGYTF.

This sequence joins TRBV2 and TRBJ2-1; D might be TRBD1 (6 bases). Germline values: CDR1 SNHLY, CDR2 FYNNEI. The length of the CDR3 is 12 residues. V lost 6 bases and J lost 9, with 12 bases in between. CDR3 residues: CASRWDTSEQFF. The CDR3 bases are TGTGCCAGCAGATGGGACACCAGTGAGCAGTTCTTC.

This rearrangement joins TRBV19 to TRBJ2-1, with 10 positions matching TRBD1. The CDR3 length is 15 residues. The ends lost 8 bases at V and 8 bases at J; junction bases unmatched: 12. CDR1 LNHDA and CDR2 SQIVND come from the germline V gene (reference sequence). The CDR3 loop is CASSSRGGQGDEQFF. The CDR3 DNA follows: TGTGCCAGTTCTTCGAGAGGCGGACAGGGGGATGAGCAGTTCTTC. The full variable domain, in which reference TRBV19 and TRBJ2-1 provide the parts outside the CDR3, is DGGITQSPKYLFRKEGQNVTLSCEQNLNHDAMYWYRQDPGQGLRLIYYSQIVNDFQKGDIAEGYSVSREKKESFPLTVTSAQKNPTAFYLCASSSRGGQGDEQFFGPGTRLTVL.

The chain uses TRBV7-2 and TRBJ1-2; D unresolved. The germline V and J ends were trimmed by 2 bases and 2 bases, with 9 bases remaining between them. Germline loops: CDR1 SGHTA, CDR2 FQGNSA. This CDR3 contains 14 residues. This chain's CDR3 is CASSLFKQNYGYTF. Written as DNA, the CDR3 is TGTGCCAGCAGCTTATTTAAACAGAACTATGGCTACACCTTC.